This is a list of T cell receptor beta chains from one sample in a study of T cells in Graves' hyperthyroidism and ophthalmopathy. MiXCR, run by TCRdb on the multiplex PCR reads, gives a single entry per CDR3 protein. The profile shows roughly 500,000 distinct CDR3 sequences, about 43% of them singletons. Sequencing was done on a sample of peripheral blood or thyroid tissue (not recorded which). Receptors were obtained from an adult woman with Graves' disease, either hyperthyroidism or ophthalmopathy (not recorded which). The CDR3 runs from the conserved cysteine through the conserved F or W. A D gene is named only where the DNA matches it firmly. The size field is filled for only some rows; it gives once, few, many or a size class.

abundance	j_gene	v_gene	d_gene	CDR3aa	CDR3nt
.	TRBJ2-7	TRBV20-1	.	CSARGTLTYEQYF	TGCAGTGCTAGAGGGACGTTGACCTACGAGCAGTACTTC
many	TRBJ2-7	TRBV5-1	TRBD1	CASSLLARTGAEQYF	TGCGCCAGCAGCTTGTTAGCCCGGACAGGGGCCGAGCAGTACTTC
many	TRBJ2-7	TRBV7-8	.	CASSTGQTYEQYF	TGTGCCAGCAGCACCGGACAGACCTACGAGCAGTACTTC
.	TRBJ1-4	TRBV12-3/TRBV12-4	.	CASSLVDEKLFF	TGTGCCAGCAGTTTAGTAGACGAAAAACTGTTTTTT
many	TRBJ1-6	TRBV20-1	TRBD1	CSAQTGPNSPLHF	TGCAGTGCCCAGACAGGGCCCAATTCACCCCTCCACTTT
.	TRBJ1-3	TRBV4-1	.	CASSPRHPAVFSGNTIYF	TGCGCCAGCAGCCCCCGACACCCCGCCGTTTTTTCTGGAAACACCATATATTTT
.	TRBJ1-1	TRBV10-3	.	CAISEPGLGGKAFF	TGTGCCATCAGTGAGCCGGGACTTGGCGGCAAAGCTTTCTTT
few	TRBJ2-6	TRBV24-1	.	CATSDSSFKTSSGANVLTF	TGTGCCACCAGTGATTCTTCATTTAAGACTAGCTCTGGGGCCAACGTCCTGACTTTC
many	TRBJ2-7	TRBV7-2	.	CASSLVSFAYEQYF	TGTGCCAGCAGCTTAGTCTCGTTTGCCTACGAGCAGTACTTC
few	TRBJ1-1	TRBV10-3	TRBD1	CAISERGGAGTEAFF	TGTGCCATCAGTGAGCGAGGGGGCGCCGGCACTGAAGCTTTCTTT
many	TRBJ2-5	TRBV7-2	.	CASNTQSGTQYF	TGTGCCAGCAACACCCAATCCGGGACCCAGTACTTC
once	TRBJ1-4	TRBV7-8	.	CASSLDRVKLFF	TGTGCCAGCAGCTTAGACAGGGTGAAACTGTTTTTT
.	TRBJ1-4	TRBV7-6	TRBD1	CASSTRFGGGGIEKLFF	TGTGCCAGCAGCACCCGGTTTGGAGGAGGGGGCATTGAAAAACTGTTTTTT
.	TRBJ1-1	TRBV15	.	CATSRGRTENTEAFF	TGTGCCACCAGCAGAGGCCGGACGGAGAACACTGAAGCTTTCTTT
many	TRBJ2-7	TRBV7-2	.	CASSLEGVLEQYF	TGTGCCAGCAGCTTAGAAGGGGTCCTCGAGCAGTACTTC
.	TRBJ1-1	TRBV7-6	.	CASSLGHGGLEALF	TGTGCCAGTAGCTTAGGTCACGGGGGGCTTGAAGCTCTCTTT
.	TRBJ2-7	TRBV20-1	.	CSASSNPPYEQYF	TGCAGTGCCAGCAGCAACCCCCCCTACGAGCAGTACTTC
.	TRBJ2-5	TRBV10-3	.	CAIRDLPGEQYF	TGTGCCATCAGGGACTTGCCCGGGGAGCAGTACTTC
many	TRBJ2-7	TRBV28	TRBD1	CASSPPGQDSYEQYF	TGTGCCAGCAGTCCTCCGGGACAGGACAGCTACGAGCAGTACTTC
many	TRBJ1-2	TRBV29-1	TRBD1	CSVGTGEGYGYTF	TGCAGCGTCGGGACAGGGGAAGGCTATGGCTACACCTTC
few	TRBJ2-5	TRBV6-6	.	CASSYGAAQETQYF	TGTGCCAGCAGTTACGGGGCGGCGCAAGAGACCCAGTACTTC
many	TRBJ1-6	TRBV20-1	.	CSALTRTSNSPLHF	TGCAGTGCCCTGACCCGGACGTCGAATTCACCCCTCCACTTT
many	TRBJ1-1	TRBV7-6	.	CASSLERENTEAFF	TGTGCCAGCAGCTTAGAAAGGGAGAACACTGAAGCTTTCTTT
.	TRBJ2-7	TRBV7-8	.	CASRTISRTGSYEQYF	TGTGCCAGCCGCACCATTAGCAGGACCGGCTCCTACGAGCAGTACTTC
.	TRBJ2-3	TRBV2	.	CASSVAAGGFADTQYF	TGTGCCAGCAGTGTTGCTGCCGGCGGGTTTGCAGATACGCAGTATTTT
.	TRBJ1-6	TRBV9	.	CARGLGPSPLHF	TGTGCCAGGGGTTTAGGCCCTTCACCCCTCCACTTT
.	TRBJ1-2	TRBV29-1	.	CSVEPGGYGYTF	TGCAGCGTTGAGCCGGGAGGGTATGGCTACACCTTC
many	TRBJ1-3	TRBV4-2	.	CASSQDQVSAGNTIYF	TGTGCCAGCAGCCAAGATCAGGTGTCAGCTGGAAACACCATATATTTT
.	TRBJ2-7	TRBV11-3	.	CASSLGISYEPYF	TGTGCCAGCAGTTTGGGGATCTCCTACGAGCCGTACTTC
many	TRBJ2-7	TRBV12-3/TRBV12-4	.	CASSDSSTYEQYF	TGTGCCAGCAGTGACTCCTCCACCTACGAGCAGTACTTC
.	TRBJ2-5	TRBV15	TRBD2	CATSSRFSGRAGETQYF	TGTGCCACCAGCAGCCGCTTTAGCGGGAGGGCCGGGGAGACCCAGTACTTC
many	TRBJ1-5	TRBV25-1	.	CASSGSTGQPQHF	TGTGCCAGCAGCGGATCGACGGGTCAGCCCCAGCATTTT
.	TRBJ1-1	TRBV2	TRBD1	CASSGQGFVSDTEAFF	TGTGCCAGCAGTGGACAGGGGTTCGTGTCGGACACTGAAGCTTTCTTT
.	TRBJ2-1	TRBV19	.	CASSITNEQFF	TGTGCCAGTAGTATAACTAATGAGCAGTTCTTC
many	TRBJ2-2	TRBV6-5	.	CASTSVAGELFF	TGTGCCAGCACTTCAGTGGCCGGGGAGCTGTTTTTT
many	TRBJ1-5	TRBV6-6	.	CASSYLAANQPQHF	TGTGCCAGCAGTTACTTGGCAGCAAATCAGCCCCAGCATTTT
.	TRBJ2-7	TRBV28	.	CASRGTGKQNEQYF	TGTGCCAGCAGGGGAACAGGAAAACAAAACGAGCAGTACTTC
.	TRBJ2-5	TRBV29-1	.	CSVERGDQETQYF	TGCAGCGTTGAAAGAGGAGACCAAGAGACCCAGTACTTC
once	TRBJ1-1	TRBV5-1	TRBD1	CASSRTGGYNEQFF	TGCGCCAGCAGCAGGACAGGGGGCTACAATGAGCAGTTCTTT
many	TRBJ2-7	TRBV11-2	.	CASSHPDHPYEQYF	TGTGCCAGCAGCCACCCGGACCACCCATACGAGCAGTACTTC
many	TRBJ1-4	TRBV11-2	TRBD1	CASSLEGTGNEKLFF	TGTGCCAGCAGCTTAGAGGGGACAGGGAATGAAAAACTGTTTTTT
.	TRBJ1-1	TRBV12-3/TRBV12-4	.	CASSFRTGNTEAFF	TGTGCCAGCAGTTTTAGGACGGGGAACACTGAAGCTTTCTTT
.	TRBJ1-1	TRBV12-3/TRBV12-4	TRBD1	CASTDDRDTEAFF	TGTGCCAGCACCGACGACAGGGACACTGAAGCTTTCTTT
.	TRBJ2-7	TRBV5-1	.	CASSLTGAPYEQYF	TGCGCCAGCAGCCTTACTGGGGCACCTTACGAGCAGTACTTC
few	TRBJ1-6	TRBV10-3	TRBD1	CAISDSRGRGGSPLHF	TGTGCCATCAGTGACTCCAGGGGGCGAGGAGGTTCACCCCTCCACTTT
once	TRBJ1-2	TRBV7-9	.	CASSFGPSYGYTF	TGTGCCAGCAGCTTCGGACCCAGCTATGGCTACACCTTC
.	TRBJ1-2	TRBV10-3	TRBD1	CAIRTGKPSYTF	TGTGCCATCCGGACAGGGAAGCCCAGCTACACCTTC
.	TRBJ1-2	TRBV29-1	TRBD1	CSVDPGQGSGYTF	TGCAGCGTCGACCCGGGACAGGGGAGTGGCTACACCTTC
.	TRBJ2-5	TRBV9	TRBD2	CASSVGTSEQETQYF	TGTGCCAGCAGCGTAGGGACTAGCGAGCAAGAGACCCAGTACTTC
many	TRBJ1-1	TRBV6-5	.	CASTPQPNTEAFF	TGTGCCAGCACCCCCCAGCCGAACACTGAAGCTTTCTTT
.	TRBJ1-5	TRBV25-1	TRBD1	CASSAGQGAPNQPQHF	TGTGCCAGCAGTGCCGGACAGGGAGCCCCCAATCAGCCCCAGCATTTT
few	TRBJ2-1	TRBV7-6	TRBD2	CASSQDRGGADLREQFF	TGTGCCAGCAGCCAAGATCGGGGGGGCGCGGACCTTCGGGAGCAGTTCTTC
.	TRBJ2-5	TRBV11-2	.	CASSSQGTQYF	TGTGCCAGCAGCTCACAGGGGACCCAGTACTTC
.	TRBJ2-5	TRBV20-1	.	CSAIVDSVRETQYF	TGCAGTGCCATAGTGGACAGCGTCAGGGAGACCCAGTACTTC